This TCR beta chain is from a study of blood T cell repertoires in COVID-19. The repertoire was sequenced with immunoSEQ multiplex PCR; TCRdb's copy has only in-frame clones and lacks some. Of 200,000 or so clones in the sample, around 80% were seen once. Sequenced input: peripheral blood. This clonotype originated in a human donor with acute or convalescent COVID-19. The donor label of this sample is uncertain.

CDR3: CASSPGQVAFF. CDR3 coding DNA: TGTGCCAGCAGCCCGGGACAGGTAGCTTTCTTT. The chain uses TRBV21-1 and TRBJ1-1; the table's D call of TRBD1 was not tested on the DNA. TRBV21-1 is a pseudogene locus. The CDR3 length is 11 residues.